These 3 T cell receptor gamma chains were all obtained from the same sample, sequenced in a study of gamma-delta chains in newborns, infants, children. TCRdb repeated clone calling on the reads with CATT. This table holds roughly 28 gamma-chain clones. Material for sequencing was blood. These receptors came from a child who received the measles vaccine. This table probably holds off-target reads from a library built for another chain.

Points on this clone: It is unclear where the CDR3 begins or ends on the DNA, so no DNA is shown, and the CDR3 is as TCRdb lists it. The J gene went uncalled, whereas the V gene is TRGV9. The CDR3 is 25 residues long, ends included. Germline values: CDR1 GITISATS, CDR2 ISYDGTV (reference sequence). The CDR3 region is CACDTGGYSSWDTRQMFFGTGIKLF.

This clone was counted once. The DNA is left out, because the CDR3 cannot be placed on it with certainty; the CDR3 is given as TCRdb lists it. The V gene is listed as TRGV9; no J gene was called. The length of the CDR3 is 25 amino acids, counting both ends. Germline assignment: CDR1 GITISATS and CDR2 ISYDGTV (reference sequence). CDR3 residues: CACDTLGDSSWGTRQMLFGTGIKLF.

In this sample, this clone turned up once. No DNA is shown, since the ends of the CDR3 on it are uncertain; the CDR3 is the one TCRdb lists. The V gene call is TRGV9, and the J gene call is absent. The CDR3 comprises 28 residues, both ends counted. CDR1 GITISATS and CDR2 ISYDGTV come from the germline V gene (reference sequence). The CDR3 reads CACDTVLGDTLSSWDTRQMFFGTGIKLF.